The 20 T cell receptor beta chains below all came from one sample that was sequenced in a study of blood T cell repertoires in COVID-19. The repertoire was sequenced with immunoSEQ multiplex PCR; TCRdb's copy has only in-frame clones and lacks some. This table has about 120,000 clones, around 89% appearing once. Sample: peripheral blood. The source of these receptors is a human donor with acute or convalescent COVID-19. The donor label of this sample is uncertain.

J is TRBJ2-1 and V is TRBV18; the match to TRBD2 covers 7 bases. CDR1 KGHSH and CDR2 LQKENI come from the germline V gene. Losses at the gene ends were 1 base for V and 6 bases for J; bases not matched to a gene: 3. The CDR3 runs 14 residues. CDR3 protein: CASSPLAGINEQFF. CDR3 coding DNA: TGTGCCAGCTCACCACTAGCGGGTATCAATGAGCAGTTCTTC.

The DNA of the CDR3 is TGTGCCAGCAGCGGACAGAACTATAATTCACCCCTCCACTTT. Amino acids: CASSGQNYNSPLHF. The chain links TRBV3-1 (or the pseudogene TRBV3-2) to TRBJ1-6, with a possible D match to TRBD1 (6 bases). CDR3 length equals 14 residues. CDR1 and CDR2 (germline): LGHDT, YNNKEL (reference sequence). V lost 5 bases and J lost 3, with 8 bases in between.

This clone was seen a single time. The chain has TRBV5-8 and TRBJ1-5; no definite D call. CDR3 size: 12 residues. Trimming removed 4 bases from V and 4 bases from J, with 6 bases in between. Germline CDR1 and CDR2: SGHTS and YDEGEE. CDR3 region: CASSLYNQPQHF. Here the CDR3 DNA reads TGTGCCAGCAGCCTCTATAATCAGCCCCAGCATTTT.

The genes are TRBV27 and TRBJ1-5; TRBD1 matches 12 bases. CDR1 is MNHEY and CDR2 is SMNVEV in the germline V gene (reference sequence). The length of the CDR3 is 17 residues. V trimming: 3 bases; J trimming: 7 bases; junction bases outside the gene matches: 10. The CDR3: CASSFSGQGARRQPQHF. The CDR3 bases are TGTGCCAGCAGTTTCTCGGGACAGGGGGCACGAAGGCAGCCCCAGCATTTT.

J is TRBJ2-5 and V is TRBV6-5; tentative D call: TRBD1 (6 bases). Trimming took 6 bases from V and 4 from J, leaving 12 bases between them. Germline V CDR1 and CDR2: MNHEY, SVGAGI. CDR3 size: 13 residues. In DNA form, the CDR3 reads TGTGCCAGCAGGCCAGGGGTTGGAGAGACCCAGTACTTC. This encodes CASRPGVGETQYF.

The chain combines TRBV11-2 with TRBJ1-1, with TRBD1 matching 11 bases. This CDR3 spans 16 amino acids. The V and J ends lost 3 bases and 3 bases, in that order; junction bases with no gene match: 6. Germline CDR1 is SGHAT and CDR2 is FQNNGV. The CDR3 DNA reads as TGTGCCAGCAGCTTCCGGACAGGGGGCGTGGACACTGAAGCTTTCTTT. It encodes CASSFRTGGVDTEAFF.

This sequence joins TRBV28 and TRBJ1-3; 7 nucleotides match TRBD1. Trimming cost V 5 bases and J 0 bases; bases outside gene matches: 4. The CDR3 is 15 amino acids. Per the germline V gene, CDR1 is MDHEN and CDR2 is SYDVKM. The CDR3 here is CASSPTGDSGNTIYF. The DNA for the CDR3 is TGTGCCAGCAGTCCTACAGGGGACTCTGGAAACACCATATATTTT.

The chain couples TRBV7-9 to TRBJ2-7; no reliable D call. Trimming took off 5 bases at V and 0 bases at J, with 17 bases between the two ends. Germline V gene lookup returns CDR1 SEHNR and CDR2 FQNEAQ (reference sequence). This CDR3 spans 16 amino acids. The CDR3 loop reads CASSASVPTGSYEQYF. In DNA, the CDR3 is TGTGCCAGCAGCGCCTCGGTCCCCACCGGCTCCTACGAGCAGTACTTC.

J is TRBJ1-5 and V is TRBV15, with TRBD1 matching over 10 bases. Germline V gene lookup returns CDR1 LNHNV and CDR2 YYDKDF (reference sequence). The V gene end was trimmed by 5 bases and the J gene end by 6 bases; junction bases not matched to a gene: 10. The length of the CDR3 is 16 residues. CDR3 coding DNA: TGTGCCACCAGCTCCGACAGGGGGCGAAGCGGTCAGCCCCAGCATTTT. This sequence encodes CATSSDRGRSGQPQHF. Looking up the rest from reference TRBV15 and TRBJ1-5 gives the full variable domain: DAMVIQNPRYQVTQFGKPVTLSCSQTLNHNVMYWYQQKSSQAPKLLFHYYDKDFNNEADTPDNFQSRRPNTSFCFLDIRSPGLGDTAMYLCATSSDRGRSGQPQHFGDGTRLSIL.

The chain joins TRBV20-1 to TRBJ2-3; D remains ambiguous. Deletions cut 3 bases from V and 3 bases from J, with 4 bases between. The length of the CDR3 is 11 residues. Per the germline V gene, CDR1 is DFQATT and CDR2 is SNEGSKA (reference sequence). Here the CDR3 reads CSASLTDTQYF. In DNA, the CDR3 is TGCAGTGCTAGTTTAACAGATACGCAGTATTTT.

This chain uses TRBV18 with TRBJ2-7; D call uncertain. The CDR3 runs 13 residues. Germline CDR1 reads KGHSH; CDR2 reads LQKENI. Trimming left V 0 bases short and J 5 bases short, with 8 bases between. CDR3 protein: CASSPPPGNEQYF. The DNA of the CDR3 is TGTGCCAGCTCACCACCCCCAGGCAACGAGCAGTACTTC. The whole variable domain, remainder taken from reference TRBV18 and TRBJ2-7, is NAGVMQNPRHLVRRRGQEARLRCSPMKGHSHVYWYRQLPEEGLKFMVYLQKENIIDESGMPKERFSAEFPKEGPSILRIQQVVRGDSAAYFCASSPPPGNEQYFGPGTRLTVT.

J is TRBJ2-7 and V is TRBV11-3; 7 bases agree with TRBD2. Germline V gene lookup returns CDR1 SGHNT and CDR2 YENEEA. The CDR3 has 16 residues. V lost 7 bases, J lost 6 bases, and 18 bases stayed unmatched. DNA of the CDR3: TGTGCCAGCATGATGCTGGGGGGGAATCACGTTTCCGAGCAGTACTTC. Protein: CASMMLGGNHVSEQYF.

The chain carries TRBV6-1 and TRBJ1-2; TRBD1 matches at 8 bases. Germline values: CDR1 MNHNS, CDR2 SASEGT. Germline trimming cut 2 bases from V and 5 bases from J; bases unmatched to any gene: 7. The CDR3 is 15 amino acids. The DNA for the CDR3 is TGTGCCAGCAGTGAATCTTACAGGGGGGGGTATGGCTACACCTTC. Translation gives CASSESYRGGYGYTF.

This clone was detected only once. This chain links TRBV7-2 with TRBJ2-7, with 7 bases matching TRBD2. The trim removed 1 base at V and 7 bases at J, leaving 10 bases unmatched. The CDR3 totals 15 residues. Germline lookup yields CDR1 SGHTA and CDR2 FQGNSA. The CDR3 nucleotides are TGTGCCAGCAGCTTAGAGCTAGCGGCCGCCCTGGAGCAGTACTTC. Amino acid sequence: CASSLELAAALEQYF.

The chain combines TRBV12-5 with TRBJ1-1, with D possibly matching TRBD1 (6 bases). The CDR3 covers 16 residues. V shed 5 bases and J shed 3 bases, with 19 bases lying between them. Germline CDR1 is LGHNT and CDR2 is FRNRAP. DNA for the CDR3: TGTGCTAGTGGTCCAACCGGGGCAGGGGCATACACTGAAGCTTTCTTT. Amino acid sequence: CASGPTGAGAYTEAFF. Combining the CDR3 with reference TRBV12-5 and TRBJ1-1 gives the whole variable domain DARVTQTPRHKVTEMGQEVTMRCQPILGHNTVFWYRQTMMQGLELLAYFRNRAPLDDSGMPKDRFSAEMPDATLATLKIQPSEPRDSAVYFCASGPTGAGAYTEAFFGQGTRLTVV.

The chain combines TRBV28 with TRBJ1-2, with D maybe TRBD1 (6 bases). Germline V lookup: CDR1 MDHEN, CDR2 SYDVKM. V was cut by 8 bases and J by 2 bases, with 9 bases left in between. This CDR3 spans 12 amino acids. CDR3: CASGQTNYGYTF. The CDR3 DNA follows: TGTGCCAGCGGACAGACCAACTATGGCTACACCTTC.

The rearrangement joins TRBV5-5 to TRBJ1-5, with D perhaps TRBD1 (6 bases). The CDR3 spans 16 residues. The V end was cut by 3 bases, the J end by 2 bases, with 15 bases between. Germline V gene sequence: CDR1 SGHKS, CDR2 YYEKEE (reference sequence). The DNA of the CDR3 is TGTGCCAGCAGCTCAAGTCACAGGGCTGGCAATCAGCCCCAGCATTTT. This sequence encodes CASSSSHRAGNQPQHF. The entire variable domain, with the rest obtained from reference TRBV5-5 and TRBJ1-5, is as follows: DAGVTQSPTHLIKTRGQQVTLRCSPISGHKSVSWYQQVLGQGPQFIFQYYEKEERGRGNFPDRFSARQFPNYSSELNVNALLLGDSALYLCASSSSHRAGNQPQHFGDGTRLSIL.

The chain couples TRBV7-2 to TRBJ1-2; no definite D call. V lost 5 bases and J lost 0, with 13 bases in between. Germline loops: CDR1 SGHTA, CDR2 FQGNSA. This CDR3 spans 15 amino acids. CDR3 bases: TGTGCCAGCAGCAGCGAAATTTTAGCTAACTATGGCTACACCTTC. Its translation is CASSSEILANYGYTF. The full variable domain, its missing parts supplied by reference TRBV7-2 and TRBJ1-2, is GAGVSQSPSNKVTEKGKDVELRCDPISGHTALYWYRQSLGQGLEFLIYFQGNSAPDKSGLPSDRFSAERTGGSVSTLTIQRTQQEDSAVYLCASSSEILANYGYTFGSGTRLTVV.

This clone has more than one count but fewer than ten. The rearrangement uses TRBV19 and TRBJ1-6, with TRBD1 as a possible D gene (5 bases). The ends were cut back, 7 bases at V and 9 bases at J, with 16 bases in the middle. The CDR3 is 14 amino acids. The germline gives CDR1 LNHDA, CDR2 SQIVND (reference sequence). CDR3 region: CASTSTGVGSPLHF. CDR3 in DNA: TGTGCCAGTACCTCAACGGGGGTGGGTTCACCCCTCCACTTT.

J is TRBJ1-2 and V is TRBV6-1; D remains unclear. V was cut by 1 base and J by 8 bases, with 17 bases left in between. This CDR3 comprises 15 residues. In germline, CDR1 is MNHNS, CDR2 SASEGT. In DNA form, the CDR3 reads TGTGCCAGCAGTGAAGAAGGACTCCCAACGTACGGCTACACCTTC. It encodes CASSEEGLPTYGYTF.